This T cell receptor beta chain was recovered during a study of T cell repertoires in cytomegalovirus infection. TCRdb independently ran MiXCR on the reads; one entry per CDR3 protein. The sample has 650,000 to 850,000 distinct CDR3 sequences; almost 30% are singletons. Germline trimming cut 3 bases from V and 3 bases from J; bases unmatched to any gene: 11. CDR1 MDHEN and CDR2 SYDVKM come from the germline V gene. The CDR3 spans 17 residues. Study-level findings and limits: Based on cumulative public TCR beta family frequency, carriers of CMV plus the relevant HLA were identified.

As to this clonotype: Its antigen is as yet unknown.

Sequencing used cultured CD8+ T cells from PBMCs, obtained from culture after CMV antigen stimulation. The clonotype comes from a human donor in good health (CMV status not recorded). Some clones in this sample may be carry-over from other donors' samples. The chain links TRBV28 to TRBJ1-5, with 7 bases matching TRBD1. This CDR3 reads CASSFGGPGGINQPQHF. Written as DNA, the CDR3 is TGTGCCAGCAGTTTTGGGGGTCCAGGGGGGATCAATCAGCCCCAGCATTTT.